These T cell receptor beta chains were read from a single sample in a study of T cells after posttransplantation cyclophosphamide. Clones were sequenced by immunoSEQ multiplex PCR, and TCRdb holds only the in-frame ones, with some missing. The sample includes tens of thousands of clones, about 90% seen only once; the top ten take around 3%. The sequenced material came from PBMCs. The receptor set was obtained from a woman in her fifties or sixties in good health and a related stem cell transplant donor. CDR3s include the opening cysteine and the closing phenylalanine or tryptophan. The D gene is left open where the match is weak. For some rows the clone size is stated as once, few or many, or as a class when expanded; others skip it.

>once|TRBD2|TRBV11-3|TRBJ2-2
CASSPRLAVNTGELFF
TGTGCCAGCAGCCCACGACTAGCGGTAAACACCGGGGAGCTGTTTTTT
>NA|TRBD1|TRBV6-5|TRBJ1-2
CASSWDRAEGYTF
TGTGCCAGCAGTTGGGACAGGGCGGAGGGCTACACCTTC
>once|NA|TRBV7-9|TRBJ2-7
CASSLTGYEQYF
TGTGCCAGCAGCCTGACAGGCTACGAGCAGTACTTC
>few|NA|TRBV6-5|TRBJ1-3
CASSETQAGNTIYF
TGTGCCAGCAGTGAGACCCAGGCTGGAAACACCATATATTTT
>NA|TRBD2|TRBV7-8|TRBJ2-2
CASSSPAGGTGELFF
TGTGCCAGCAGCTCCCCGGCGGGGGGCACCGGGGAGCTGTTTTTT
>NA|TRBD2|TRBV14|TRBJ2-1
CASSQPTSGRADEQFF
TGTGCCAGCAGCCAACCGACTAGCGGGAGGGCTGATGAGCAGTTCTTC
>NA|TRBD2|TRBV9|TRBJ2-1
CASSALRGGYNEQFF
TGTGCCAGCAGCGCGTTGCGGGGGGGCTACAATGAGCAGTTCTTC
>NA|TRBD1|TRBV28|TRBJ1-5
CASSPRTGDPRGYQPQHF
TGTGCCAGCAGCCCCCGGACAGGGGACCCTAGAGGGTATCAGCCCCAGCATTTT
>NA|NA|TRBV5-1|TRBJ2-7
CASSLPGGGEQYF
TGCGCCAGCAGCTTGCCTGGGGGCGGCGAGCAGTACTTC
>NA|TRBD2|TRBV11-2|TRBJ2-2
CASSPGGAGELFF
TGTGCCAGCAGCCCGGGGGGGGCCGGGGAGCTGTTTTTT
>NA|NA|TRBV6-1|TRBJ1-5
CASSSGELGPQHF
TGTGCCAGCAGTTCAGGGGAATTGGGGCCCCAGCATTTT
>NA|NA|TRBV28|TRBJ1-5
CASSKGTPSNQPQHF
TGTGCCAGCAGTAAGGGGACACCGAGCAATCAGCCCCAGCATTTT
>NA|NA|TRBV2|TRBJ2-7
CASSEALYEQYF
TGTGCCAGCAGTGAAGCTCTATACGAGCAGTACTTC
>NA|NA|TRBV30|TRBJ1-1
CAWSGGVRNTEAFF
TGTGCCTGGAGTGGGGGGGTTCGGAACACTGAAGCTTTCTTT
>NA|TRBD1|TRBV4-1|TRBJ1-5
CASSSSGTGEYSNQPQHF
TGCGCCAGCAGCTCATCCGGGACAGGGGAGTATAGCAATCAGCCCCAGCATTTT
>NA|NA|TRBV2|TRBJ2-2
CATRLEGTINTGELFF
TGTGCCACTCGTCTAGAGGGGACAATTAACACCGGGGAGCTGTTTTTT
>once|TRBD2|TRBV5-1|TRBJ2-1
CASSFGLAATSRVDEQFF
TGCGCCAGCAGCTTCGGCCTAGCGGCCACCTCCCGGGTGGATGAGCAGTTCTTC
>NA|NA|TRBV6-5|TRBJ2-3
CASSPSGRPDTQYF
TGTGCCAGCAGCCCAAGCGGGCGACCAGATACGCAGTATTTT
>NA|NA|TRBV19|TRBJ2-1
CASSPDYNEQFF
TGTGCCAGTAGTCCAGACTACAATGAGCAGTTCTTC
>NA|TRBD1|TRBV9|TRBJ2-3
CASSIGTGVTDTQYF
TGTGCCAGCAGCATCGGGACAGGGGTTACAGATACGCAGTATTTT
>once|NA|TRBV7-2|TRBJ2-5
CASSYSPETQYF
TGTGCCAGCAGCTACTCACCGGAGACCCAGTACTTC
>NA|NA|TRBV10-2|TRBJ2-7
CASSPTETYEQYF
TGCGCCAGCAGCCCGACTGAGACCTACGAGCAGTACTTC
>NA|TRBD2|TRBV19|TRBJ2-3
CASSSEFPGLAGGRDTQYF
TGTGCCAGTAGTTCTGAATTCCCGGGACTAGCGGGGGGGAGGGATACGCAGTATTTT
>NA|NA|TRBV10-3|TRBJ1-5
CASPGTLYLQPQHF
TGTGCCTCGCCCGGGACTCTTTATCTTCAGCCCCAGCATTTT
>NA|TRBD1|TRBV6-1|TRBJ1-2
CASTTGQGGSYGYTF
TGTGCCAGCACCACAGGACAGGGCGGGAGCTATGGCTACACCTTC
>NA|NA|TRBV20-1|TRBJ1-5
CSARDGQPQHF
TGCAGTGCTAGAGATGGCCAGCCCCAGCATTTT
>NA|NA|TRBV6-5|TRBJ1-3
CASSYQGPGNTIYF
TGTGCCAGCAGTTACCAGGGTCCTGGAAACACCATATATTTT
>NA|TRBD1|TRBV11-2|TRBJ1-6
CASSFRGPGSNSPLHF
TGTGCCAGCAGCTTTAGGGGGCCCGGGTCTAATTCACCCCTCCACTTT
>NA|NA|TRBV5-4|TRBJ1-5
CASSGTPHSNQPQHF
TGTGCCAGCAGCGGTACACCACACAGCAATCAGCCCCAGCATTTT
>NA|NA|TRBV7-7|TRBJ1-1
CASSQARGNTEAFF
TGTGCTAGCAGCCAAGCCAGGGGAAATACTGAAGCTTTCTTT
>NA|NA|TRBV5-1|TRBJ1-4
CASSLAGSPNEKLFF
TGCGCCAGCAGCTTGGCCGGGAGTCCTAATGAAAAACTGTTTTTT
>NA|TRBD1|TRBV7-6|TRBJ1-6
CASREGTGVSNSPLHF
TGTGCCAGCAGGGAGGGGACAGGGGTCTCTAATTCACCCCTCCACTTT
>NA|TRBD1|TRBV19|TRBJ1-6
CASRKGQGLGSPLHF
TGTGCCAGTAGGAAAGGACAGGGGCTCGGTTCACCCCTCCACTTT
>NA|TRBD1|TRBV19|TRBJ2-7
CASKGAGGGGEQYF
TGTGCCAGTAAGGGGGCAGGGGGCGGAGGCGAGCAGTACTTC
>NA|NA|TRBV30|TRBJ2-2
CAWSVSTGELFF
TGTGCCTGGAGTGTTAGCACCGGGGAGCTGTTTTTT
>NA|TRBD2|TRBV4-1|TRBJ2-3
CASSQDGGLSGRADTQYF
TGCGCCAGCAGCCAAGATGGGGGTCTCAGCGGGAGGGCAGATACGCAGTATTTT